Presented here are 6 T cell receptor beta chains from one specimen sequenced in a study. TCRdb processed the RT-PCR reads anew with MiXCR; each CDR3 protein has one entry. The sample has about 680,000 distinct CDR3 sequences, over 12% seen once. The sample comprised memory CD4+ T cells from blood. The receptor set was obtained from a female donor in good health, serving as a healthy control.

In this sample, this clonotype turned up many times. The rearrangement joins TRBV5-1 to TRBJ2-2; D is possibly TRBD2 (6 bases). The CDR3 covers 15 residues. CDR1 is SGHRS, CDR2 YFSETQ, per germline. Deletions cut 4 bases from V and 7 bases from J, with 17 bases between. The CDR3 sequence is CASSPEFGEVGELFF. In DNA, the CDR3 is TGCGCCAGCAGCCCGGAGTTCGGGGAGGTCGGGGAGCTGTTTTTT.

This clonotype has more than one count but fewer than ten. This chain links TRBV5-1 with TRBJ2-3; 12 bases align to TRBD2. This CDR3 contains 15 residues. CDR1 is SGHRS and CDR2 is YFSETQ in the germline V gene. V was pared by 6 bases and J by 0 bases, with 2 bases of the junction left unmatched. CDR3: CASTGTSGSTDTQYF. The DNA of the CDR3 is TGCGCCAGCACAGGGACTAGCGGGAGCACAGATACGCAGTATTTT.

This clonotype was picked up many times. The CDR3 nucleotides read TGTGCCAGCAGCCCGATGGAGCGGGGGGGGTACAATGAGCAGTTCTTC. Translated: CASSPMERGGYNEQFF. V is TRBV7-3 and J is TRBJ2-1; 10 bases are shared with TRBD2. V shed 5 bases and J 4 bases; nucleotides not matched to a gene: 8. The CDR3 runs to 16 residues. Germline V lookup: CDR1 SGHTA, CDR2 FQGTGA. The variable domain in full, completed from reference TRBV7-3 and TRBJ2-1, reads GAGVSQTPSNKVTEKGKYVELRCDPISGHTALYWYRQSLGQGPEFLIYFQGTGAADDSGLPNDRFFAVRPEGSVSTLKIQRTERGDSAVYLCASSPMERGGYNEQFFGPGTRLTVL.

This clonotype showed up just a few times. The chain recombines TRBV20-1 with TRBJ1-2; perhaps TRBD1 as D (5 bases). CDR1 DFQATT and CDR2 SNEGSKA come from the germline V gene (reference sequence). V shed 1 base and J shed 8 bases, with 20 bases lying between them. This CDR3 region has 15 residues. Here the CDR3 DNA reads TGCAGTGCTAGAGGGCTCACAGGATCGGGAGAGGGCTACACCTTC. Its translation: CSARGLTGSGEGYTF.

This clonotype has a handful of counts. The chain couples TRBV7-2 to TRBJ2-1; 7 bases line up with TRBD2. The CDR3 totals 15 residues. V dropped 5 bases and J dropped 4; count of bases not matched to a gene: 8. Per the germline V gene, CDR1 is SGHTA and CDR2 is FQGNSA. The CDR3 protein is CASSTFAGVYNEQFF. CDR3 nucleotide sequence: TGTGCCAGCAGCACCTTTGCGGGAGTGTACAATGAGCAGTTCTTC.

The rearrangement links TRBV2 to TRBJ2-7; the match to TRBD2 covers 11 bases. Germline lookup yields CDR1 SNHLY and CDR2 FYNNEI. Losses at the gene ends were 7 bases for V and 6 bases for J; bases not matched to a gene: 8. The CDR3 consists of 14 residues. As DNA, the CDR3 is TGTGCCAGCACCCAGACTAGCGGGAACTCCGAGCAGTACTTC. It encodes CASTQTSGNSEQYF.